This T cell receptor beta chain was captured in a study of identifying expanded T cells in peripheral blood. Study outcomes and limitations: Over two and four weeks, about 15 and 19 clones changed, versus around 1.2 between replicates. Clone count variance between two-week samples rose with total template count.

V shed 7 bases and J shed 1 base, with 10 bases lying between them. The CDR3 is 13 amino acids. Looked up from germline, CDR1 is MNHNY and CDR2 is SVGAGI (reference sequence). Data came from immunoSEQ multiplex PCR; TCRdb stores just in-frame clones and leaves some out. The profile covers about 86,000 clones, with approximately 88% appearing a single time and approximately 5.4% taken by the ten largest. Collection occurred without any documented infections or immune events in donors. Only one count was recorded for this clone. The antigen is unknown. The origin of this receptor is a person between 18 and 75 years old in good health. J is TRBJ1-1 and V is TRBV6-6; D possibly corresponds to TRBD1 (6 bases). The sequenced sample was blood. As DNA, the CDR3 is TGTGCCAGCATTCAAGGGGGGAACACTGAAGCTTTCTTT. This sequence encodes CASIQGGNTEAFF.